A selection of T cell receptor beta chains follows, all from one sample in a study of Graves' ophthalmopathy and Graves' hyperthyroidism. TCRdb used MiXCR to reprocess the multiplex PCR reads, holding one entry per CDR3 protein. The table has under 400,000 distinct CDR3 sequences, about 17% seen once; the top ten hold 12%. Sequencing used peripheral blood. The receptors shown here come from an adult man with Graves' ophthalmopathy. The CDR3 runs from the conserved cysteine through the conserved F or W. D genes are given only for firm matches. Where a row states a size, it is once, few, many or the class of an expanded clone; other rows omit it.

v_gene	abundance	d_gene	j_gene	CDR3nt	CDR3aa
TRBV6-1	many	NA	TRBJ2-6	TGTGCCAGCAACCCCCGAGGCTCTGGGGCCAACGTCCTGACTTTC	CASNPRGSGANVLTF
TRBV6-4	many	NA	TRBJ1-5	TGTGCCAGCAGTCCACTAGGGACACCGAGTGGCAATCAGCCCCAGCATTTT	CASSPLGTPSGNQPQHF
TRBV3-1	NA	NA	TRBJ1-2	TGTGCCAGCAGCAGCGTCGGGCAGACCTTTAGCTATGGCTACACCTTC	CASSSVGQTFSYGYTF
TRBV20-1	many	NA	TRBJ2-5	TGCAGTGCTAAGGCGCGAGCGATTTACGAGACCCAGTACTTC	CSAKARAIYETQYF
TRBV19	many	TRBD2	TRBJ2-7	TGTGCCAGTAGTACTTCAACTAGCGGGAGGCTTTACGAGCAGTACTTC	CASSTSTSGRLYEQYF
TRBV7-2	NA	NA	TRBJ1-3	TGTGCCAGCAGCTTATGGCCAAGCTCTGGAAACACCATATATTTT	CASSLWPSSGNTIYF
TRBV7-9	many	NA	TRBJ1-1	TGTGCCAGCAGCCCAAGAGGGGAGGCTGAAGCTTTCTTT	CASSPRGEAEAFF
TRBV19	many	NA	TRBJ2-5	TGTGCCAGTAGCAGCGGGACAGCCCAGCAAGAGACCCAGTACTTC	CASSSGTAQQETQYF
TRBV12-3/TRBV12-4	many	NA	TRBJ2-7	TGTGCCAGCAGTTTAGTAGGGGGGAGCCCCTACGAGCAGTACTTC	CASSLVGGSPYEQYF
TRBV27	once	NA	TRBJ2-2	TGTGCCAGCAGTTCCGGTGAGGCCGGGGAGCTGTTTTTT	CASSSGEAGELFF
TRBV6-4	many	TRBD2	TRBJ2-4	TGTGCCAGCAGTGCCTCTAGCGGGGGGGCTAACATTCAGTACTTC	CASSASSGGANIQYF
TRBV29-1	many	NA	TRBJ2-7	TGCAGCGTTGATTCGGTGGGGGAGTCCTACGAGCAGTACTTC	CSVDSVGESYEQYF
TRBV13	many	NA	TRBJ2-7	TGTGCCAGCAGCCCATCCCTAGTTAGGCCCGAGCAGTACTTC	CASSPSLVRPEQYF
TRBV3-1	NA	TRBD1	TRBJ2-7	TGTGCCAGCAGCCAAGGGGAACCCGGGGGACAGGGGACCTACGAGCAGTACTTC	CASSQGEPGGQGTYEQYF
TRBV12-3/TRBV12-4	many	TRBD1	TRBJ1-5	TGTGCCAGCGCAGAGGACAGGGCGCCTAATCAGCCCCAGCATTTT	CASAEDRAPNQPQHF
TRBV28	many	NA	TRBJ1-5	TGTGCCAGCAGTTCACCGGGGGCCACTATGCAGCCCCAGCATTTT	CASSSPGATMQPQHF
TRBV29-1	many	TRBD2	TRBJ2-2	TGCAGCGCGACTAGCGGCGGGGAGCTGTTTTTT	CSATSGGELFF
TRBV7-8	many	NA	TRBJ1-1	TGTGCCAGCAGCTTACCGGGATGGGACGTCACTGAAGCTTTCTTT	CASSLPGWDVTEAFF
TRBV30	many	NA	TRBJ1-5	TGTGCCTGGAGTAGGACTTCGGGGCCCCAGCATTTT	CAWSRTSGPQHF
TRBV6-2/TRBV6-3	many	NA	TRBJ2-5	TGTGCCAGCAGTTTAAGTCACGAGACCCAGTACTTC	CASSLSHETQYF
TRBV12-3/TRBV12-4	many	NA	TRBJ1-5	TGTGCCAGCAGTCTCCTTTCTCAGCCCCAGCATTTT	CASSLLSQPQHF
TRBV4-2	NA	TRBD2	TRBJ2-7	TGTGCCAGCAGCCAAATCCTAGCGGACTCCTACGAGCAGTACTTC	CASSQILADSYEQYF
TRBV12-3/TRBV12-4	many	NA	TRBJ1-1	TGTGCCAGCAGTTTATCAGGAGCGATCACTGAAGCTTTCTTT	CASSLSGAITEAFF
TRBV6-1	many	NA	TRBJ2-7	TGTGCCAGCAGTGCGGCAACCTACGAGCAGTACTTC	CASSAATYEQYF
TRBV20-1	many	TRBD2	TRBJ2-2	TGCAGTGCTCAACTAATAGGAGCGGGGTACACCGGGGAGCTGTTTTTT	CSAQLIGAGYTGELFF
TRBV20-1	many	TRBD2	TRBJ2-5	TGCAGTGCTAACCCGCCTAGCGGGAGGGCACCGTGGCTCCAGGAGACCCAGTACTTC	CSANPPSGRAPWLQETQYF
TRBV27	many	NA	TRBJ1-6	TGTGCCAGCAGTCCCGGGGGCGCGGGATTTTATAATTCACCCCTCCACTTT	CASSPGGAGFYNSPLHF
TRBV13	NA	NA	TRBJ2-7	TGTGCCAGCAGTTTGCCCCAGGGCCCCAAGGGGAGCGAGCAGTACTTC	CASSLPQGPKGSEQYF
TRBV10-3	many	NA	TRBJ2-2	TGTGCCATCAGTGAGTCGAACGGGGAGCTGTTTTTT	CAISESNGELFF
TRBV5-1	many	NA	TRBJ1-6	TGCGCCAGCAGCTTGATCAGGGCTGATTCACCCCTCCACTTT	CASSLIRADSPLHF
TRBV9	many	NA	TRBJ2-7	TGTGCCAGCAGCGTAGCCCCTAGCCATACCTACGAGCAGTACTTC	CASSVAPSHTYEQYF
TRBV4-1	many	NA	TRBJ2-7	TGCGCCAGCAGCCTGGGACCCGATGGAGAGCAGTACTTC	CASSLGPDGEQYF
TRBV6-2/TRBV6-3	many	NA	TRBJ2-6	TGTGCCAGCAGCCGGTCTTACTCTGGGGCCAACGTCCTGACTTTC	CASSRSYSGANVLTF
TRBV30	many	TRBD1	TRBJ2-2	TGTGCCTGGAGTGTTGGGACAGGGGCGGCCGGGGAGCTGTTTTTT	CAWSVGTGAAGELFF
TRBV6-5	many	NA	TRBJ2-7	TGTGCCAGCAGTTCCGTATCGGCAGTCTCCTACGAGCAGTACTTC	CASSSVSAVSYEQYF
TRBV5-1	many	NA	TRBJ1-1	TGCGCCAACAGCCCTTACACCTCGGGCGGGAACACTGAAGCTTTCTTT	CANSPYTSGGNTEAFF
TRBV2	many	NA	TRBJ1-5	TGTGCCAGCAGTGTTCAGAGAAATCAGCCCCAGCATTTT	CASSVQRNQPQHF
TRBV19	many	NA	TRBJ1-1	TGTGCCAGTAGTATTGCCGGTGACCTCACTGAAGCTTTCTTT	CASSIAGDLTEAFF
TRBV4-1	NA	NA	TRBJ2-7	TGCGCCAGCAGCCAGCCCGGTCGAACCTACGAGCAGTACTTC	CASSQPGRTYEQYF
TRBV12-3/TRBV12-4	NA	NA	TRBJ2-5	TGTGCCAGCACCCGGACGTTAAGGGAGACCCAGTACTTC	CASTRTLRETQYF
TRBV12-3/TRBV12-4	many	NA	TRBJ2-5	TGTGCCAGCAGTTTTACGGGACTCTGGGAGACCCAGTACTTC	CASSFTGLWETQYF
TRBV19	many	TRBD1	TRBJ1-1	TGTGCCAGTAGTCCCCTGACGGGACAGGAGAACACTGAAGCTTTCTTT	CASSPLTGQENTEAFF
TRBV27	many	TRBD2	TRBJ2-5	TGTGCCAGCAGTTTTGTGGGGGGGGTCCAAGAGACCCAGTACTTC	CASSFVGGVQETQYF
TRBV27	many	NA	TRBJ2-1	TGTGCCAGCAGTTTATCGGCTTCGAGCTCCTACAATGAGCAGTTCTTC	CASSLSASSSYNEQFF
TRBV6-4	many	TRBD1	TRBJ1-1	TGTGCCAGCAGTGAACAGGGGGCGGACACTGAAGCTTTCTTT	CASSEQGADTEAFF
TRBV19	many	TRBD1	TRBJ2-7	TGTGCCAGTAGTCTACGGACAGGTCGGAGCGAGCAGTACTTC	CASSLRTGRSEQYF
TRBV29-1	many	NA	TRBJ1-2	TGCAGCGCTTCGGCAGGGATGGACTATGGCTACACCTTC	CSASAGMDYGYTF
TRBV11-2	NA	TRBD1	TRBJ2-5	TGTGCCAGCACCAAACTCGGGACAGGGTCTTCCCCGTACCAAGAGACCCAGTACTTC	CASTKLGTGSSPYQETQYF